This T cell receptor beta chain came from a study of blood T cell repertoires in COVID-19. Study information: The samples span acute and convalescent COVID-19 from the United States, Italy and Spain. PBMCs, B-cell-depleted T cells, or T cells were the source of the cDNA or gDNA that made up the material.

In the authors' methods: Estimates of nucleated cell counts were drawn from the amplification of reference gene primers. TCRdb's table, derived via immunoSEQ multiplex PCR, lists solely in-frame clones and lacks some. For V, J and clone size, that table is used; D and trimming come from the DNA. The sample holds about 220,000 clones; about 80% are singletons and the top ten take around 3%. Trimming at V came to 4 bases and at J to 5 bases, leaving 7 bases not matched to a gene. In germline, CDR1 is SGDLS, CDR2 YYNGEE. This CDR3 has 15 amino acids. The sequence derives from a woman aged 25 to 39 who had recovered from COVID-19. The genes are TRBV9 and TRBJ1-2; 11 nucleotides agree with TRBD1. Sequenced input: peripheral blood. CDR3 sequence reads: CASSFRTGGGYGYTF. As DNA, the CDR3 is TGTGCCAGCAGCTTCCGGACAGGGGGCGGTTATGGCTACACCTTC.